A single sample is the source of the 11 T cell receptor beta chains below, sequenced in a study of T-cell reconstitution after alpha-beta-depleted transplantation in children. Unique molecular identifiers were incorporated into the prepared TCRbeta library. TCRdb redid the calling of the PCR reads with MiXCR, one entry per CDR3 protein. Of 250,000 to 350,000 distinct CDR3 sequences in the sample, more than 9% are singletons; the top ten hold over 9.5%. Material: PBMCs from the stem cell graft donor, obtained from the stem cell graft. These TCRs come from a human donor who donated a stem cell graft to a child with SCID.

Many counts were recorded for this clonotype. The chain has TRBV7-9 and TRBJ2-7, with TRBD1 matching over 8 bases. V shed 5 bases, J shed 5 bases, and the junction held 5 bases outside the gene matches. The CDR3 is 13 amino acids. Germline assignment: CDR1 SEHNR and CDR2 FQNEAQ (reference sequence). CDR3 nucleotide sequence: TGTGCCAGCAGCCACGACAGGGGAGACGAGCAGTACTTC. This codes for CASSHDRGDEQYF.

This clonotype was recorded at least ten times. CDR3 sequence (DNA): TGTGCCAGCAGCTTCCGGACGGCCCAAGAGACCCAGTACTTC. This codes for CASSFRTAQETQYF. The genes are TRBV5-6 and TRBJ2-5; D ambiguous. There are 14 residues in the CDR3. CDR1 is SGHDT and CDR2 is YYEEEE in the germline V gene. The V end lost 2 bases, the J end lost 1 base, and 9 bases lay between the germline ends.

In this sample, this clonotype turned up a few times. The rearrangement uses TRBV20-1 and TRBJ2-5; 12 bases match TRBD2. Germline V lookup: CDR1 DFQATT, CDR2 SNEGSKA (reference sequence). This CDR3 has 14 amino acids. After removal of 5 bases from V and 4 bases from J, the junction contained 5 bases not matched to a gene. CDR3: CSAVLAGGPETQYF. Written as DNA, the CDR3 is TGCAGTGCTGTACTAGCGGGGGGCCCAGAGACCCAGTACTTC.

The rearrangement joins TRBV11-1 to TRBJ2-1, with D possibly TRBD2 on 6 matching bases. The CDR3 is 18 residues long. V was cut by 0 bases and J by 2 bases, with 17 bases left in between. Germline V gene sequence: CDR1 SGHAT, CDR2 FQDESV (reference sequence). CDR3 loop: CASSLADLGLAAYNEQFF. The CDR3 nucleotides are TGTGCCAGCAGCTTAGCGGATCTGGGATTAGCGGCCTACAATGAGCAGTTCTTC.

Many counts were recorded for this clonotype. The gene calls are TRBV5-1 and TRBJ2-1, with 8 bases identical to TRBD1. Trimming at V came to 4 bases and at J to 7 bases, leaving 10 bases not matched to a gene. In germline, CDR1 is SGHRS, CDR2 YFSETQ. The CDR3 has 15 amino acids. In DNA, the CDR3 is TGCGCCAGCAGCAACGGGACAGGCTACGGAAATGAGCAGTTCTTC. Amino acids: CASSNGTGYGNEQFF.

The table lists this clonotype with many counts. The CDR3 region has the DNA TGTGCCAGCAGTTTAACGGCAGGCGTCACTGAAGCTTTCTTT. This codes for CASSLTAGVTEAFF. The chain couples TRBV12-3 or TRBV12-4 to TRBJ1-1; D uncertain. Trimming pared 2 bases from V and 4 bases from J, leaving 11 bases between. This CDR3 is built from 14 residues.

The chain couples TRBV20-1 to TRBJ1-1, with D perhaps matching TRBD1 (5 bases). The CDR3 extends over 15 amino acids. CDR1 and CDR2 from the germline V gene are DFQATT and SNEGSKA (reference sequence). The V and J ends lost 5 bases and 1 base respectively, with 17 bases between them. DNA for the CDR3: TGCAGTGCTTTCAGGATATTTGGGGCGAACACTGAAGCTTTCTTT. This translates into CSAFRIFGANTEAFF.

Ten or more counts support this clonotype. The V gene is TRBV25-1, the J gene TRBJ2-7; maybe TRBD1 (6 bases). CDR1 MGHDK and CDR2 SYGVNS come from the germline V gene. Trimming pared 1 base from V and 1 base from J, leaving 11 bases between. The CDR3 runs to 15 residues. This CDR3 is CASSEFGDKSYEQYF. The CDR3, as DNA: TGTGCCAGCAGTGAATTCGGGGACAAGTCCTACGAGCAGTACTTC.

The gene calls are TRBV2 and TRBJ2-2, with 9 bases fitting TRBD2. With 6 bases clipped from V and 8 bases from J, the junction kept 7 bases outside the gene matches. Looked up from germline, CDR1 is SNHLY and CDR2 is FYNNEI. The CDR3 runs to 14 residues. The CDR3 region has the DNA TGTGCCAGCAGACCTAGCGGGGCGACAGGGGAGCTGTTTTTT. This gives the protein CASRPSGATGELFF.

This clonotype was observed many times. This sequence joins TRBV10-3 and TRBJ1-5; possible D gene TRBD1, 6 bases. Trimming took 1 base from V and 4 from J, leaving 14 bases between them. The CDR3 is made up of 16 amino acids. Germline V lookup: CDR1 ENHRY, CDR2 SYGVKD. For the CDR3, the DNA is TGTGCCATCAGTGAGTTTGGCAGGGGATCAAATCAGCCCCAGCATTTT. Residues: CAISEFGRGSNQPQHF.

This clonotype was picked up a small number of times. The chain links TRBV27 to TRBJ2-3, with D perhaps being TRBD1 or TRBD2 (5 bases each). Deletions cut 5 bases from V and 4 bases from J, with 10 bases between. From germline, CDR1 is MNHEY and CDR2 SMNVEV (reference sequence). This CDR3 region has 13 residues. DNA for the CDR3: TGTGCCAGCAGTGCCCCGGGACCAGATACGCAGTATTTT. Its protein is CASSAPGPDTQYF.